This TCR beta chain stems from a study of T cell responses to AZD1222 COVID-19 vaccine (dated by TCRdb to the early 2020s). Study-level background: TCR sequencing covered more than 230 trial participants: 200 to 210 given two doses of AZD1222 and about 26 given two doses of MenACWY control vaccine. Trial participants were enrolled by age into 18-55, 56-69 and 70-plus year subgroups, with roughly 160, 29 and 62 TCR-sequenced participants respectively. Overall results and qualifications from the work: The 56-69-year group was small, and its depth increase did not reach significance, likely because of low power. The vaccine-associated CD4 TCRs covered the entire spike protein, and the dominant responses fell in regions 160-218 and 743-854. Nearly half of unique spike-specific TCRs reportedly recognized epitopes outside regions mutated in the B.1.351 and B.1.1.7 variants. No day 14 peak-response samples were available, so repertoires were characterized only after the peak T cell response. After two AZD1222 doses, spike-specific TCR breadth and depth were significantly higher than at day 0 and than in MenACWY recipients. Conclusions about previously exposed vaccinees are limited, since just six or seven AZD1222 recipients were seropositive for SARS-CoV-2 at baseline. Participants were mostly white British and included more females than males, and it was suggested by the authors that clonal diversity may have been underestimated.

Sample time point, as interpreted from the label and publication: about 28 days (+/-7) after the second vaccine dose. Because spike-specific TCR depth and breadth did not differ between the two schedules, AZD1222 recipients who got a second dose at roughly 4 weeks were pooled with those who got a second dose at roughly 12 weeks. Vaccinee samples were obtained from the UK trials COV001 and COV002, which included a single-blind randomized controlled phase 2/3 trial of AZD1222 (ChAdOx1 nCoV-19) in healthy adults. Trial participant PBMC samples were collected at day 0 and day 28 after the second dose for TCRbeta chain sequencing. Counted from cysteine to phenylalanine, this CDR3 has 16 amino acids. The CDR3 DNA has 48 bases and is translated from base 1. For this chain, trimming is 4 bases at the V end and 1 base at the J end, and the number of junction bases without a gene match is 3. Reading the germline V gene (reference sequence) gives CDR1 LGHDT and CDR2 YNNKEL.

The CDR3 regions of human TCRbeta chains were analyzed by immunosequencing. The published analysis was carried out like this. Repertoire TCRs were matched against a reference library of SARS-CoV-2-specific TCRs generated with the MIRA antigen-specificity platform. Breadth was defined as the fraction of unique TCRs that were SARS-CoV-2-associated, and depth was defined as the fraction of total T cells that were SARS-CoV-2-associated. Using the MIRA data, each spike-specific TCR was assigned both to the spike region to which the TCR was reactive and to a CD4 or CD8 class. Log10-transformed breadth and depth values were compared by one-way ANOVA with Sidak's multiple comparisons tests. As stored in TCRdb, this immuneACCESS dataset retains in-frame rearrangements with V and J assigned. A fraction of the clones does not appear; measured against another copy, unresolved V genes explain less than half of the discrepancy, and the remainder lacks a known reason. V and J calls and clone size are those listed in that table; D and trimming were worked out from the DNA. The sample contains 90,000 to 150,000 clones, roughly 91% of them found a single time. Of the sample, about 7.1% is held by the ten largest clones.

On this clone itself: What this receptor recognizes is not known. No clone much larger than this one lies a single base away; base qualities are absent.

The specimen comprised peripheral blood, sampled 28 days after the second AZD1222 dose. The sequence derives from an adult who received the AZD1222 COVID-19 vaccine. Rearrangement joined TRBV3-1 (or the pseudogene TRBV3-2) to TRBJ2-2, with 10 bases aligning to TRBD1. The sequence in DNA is TGTGCCAGCAGCCCTGGACAGGGGGGGAACACCGGGGAGCTGTTTTTT. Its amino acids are CASSPGQGGNTGELFF.